A selection of T cell receptor beta chains follows, all from one sample in a study of shared clonotypes between healthy human individuals. Libraries were prepared by immunoSEQ multiplex PCR; TCRdb keeps only in-frame clonotypes and omits some of them. Of 600,000 to 750,000 clones in the sample, 72% were seen once. The sample consisted of memory CD4+ T cells sorted from blood. These receptors originate from a woman aged 25 to 39 in good health. Both conserved end residues are part of each CDR3. The D gene is left open where the match is weak. The size of a clone is reported for some rows only, either as once, few or many, or as a class for expanded clones.

j_gene,abundance,v_gene,d_gene,CDR3aa,CDR3nt
TRBJ2-1,many,TRBV6-1,TRBD1,CASSEARDRVSRHNEQFF,TGTGCCAGCAGTGAAGCTCGGGACAGGGTATCTCGGCACAATGAGCAGTTCTTC
TRBJ2-5,.,TRBV5-6,.,CASSLGTQETQYF,TGTGCCAGCAGCTTGGGGACACAAGAGACCCAGTACTTC
TRBJ2-3,.,TRBV5-1,TRBD2,CASSLALAGDSRADTQYF,TGCGCCAGCAGCTTGGCACTAGCGGGAGATAGTAGAGCAGATACGCAGTATTTT
TRBJ2-7,.,TRBV2,.,CASKRYEQYF,TGTGCCAGCAAGAGATACGAGCAGTACTTC
TRBJ2-3,many,TRBV15,.,CATSPDLRRTDTQYF,TGTGCCACCAGTCCCGACCTCAGGAGGACAGATACGCAGTATTTT
TRBJ2-1,once,TRBV18,.,CASSPGRSLYNEQFF,TGTGCCAGCTCACCCGGCCGCAGTCTCTACAATGAGCAGTTCTTC
TRBJ2-3,.,TRBV11-2,TRBD2,CASSIGLSSGTYTDTQYF,TGTGCCAGCAGCATCGGACTGTCTAGCGGAACCTACACAGATACGCAGTATTTT
TRBJ1-1,many,TRBV7-9,.,CATRRGGGDMGTEAFF,TGTGCAACAAGGCGGGGCGGAGGAGATATGGGCACTGAAGCTTTCTTT
TRBJ2-5,few,TRBV19,TRBD2,CASSMGREYSETQYF,TGTGCCAGTAGTATGGGGCGGGAGTACTCAGAGACCCAGTACTTC
TRBJ2-6,once,TRBV2,TRBD1,CASSTQGARSGANVLTF,TGTGCCAGCAGTACACAGGGGGCGCGGTCTGGGGCCAACGTCCTGACTTTC